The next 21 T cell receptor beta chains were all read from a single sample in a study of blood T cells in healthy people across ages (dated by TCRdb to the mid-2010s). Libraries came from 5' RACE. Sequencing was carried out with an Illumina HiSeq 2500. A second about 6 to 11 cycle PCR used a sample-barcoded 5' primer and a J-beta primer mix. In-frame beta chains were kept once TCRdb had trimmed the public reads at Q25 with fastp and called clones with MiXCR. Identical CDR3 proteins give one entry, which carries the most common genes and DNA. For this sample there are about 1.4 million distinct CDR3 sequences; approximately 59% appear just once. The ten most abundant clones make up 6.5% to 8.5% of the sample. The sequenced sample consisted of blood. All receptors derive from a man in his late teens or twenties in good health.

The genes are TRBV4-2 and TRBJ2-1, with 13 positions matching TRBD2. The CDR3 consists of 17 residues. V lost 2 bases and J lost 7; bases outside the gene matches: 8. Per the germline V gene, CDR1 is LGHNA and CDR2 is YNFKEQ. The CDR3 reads CASSQPHGLAGENEQFF. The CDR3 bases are TGTGCCAGCAGCCAACCCCATGGACTAGCGGGAGAAAATGAGCAGTTCTTC.

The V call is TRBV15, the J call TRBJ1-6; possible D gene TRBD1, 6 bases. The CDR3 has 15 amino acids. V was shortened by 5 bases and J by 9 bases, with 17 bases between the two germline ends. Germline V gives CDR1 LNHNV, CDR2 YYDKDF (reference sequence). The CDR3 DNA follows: TGTGCCACCAGCGGAACAGGGCTAGGGGGTTCACCCCTCCACTTT. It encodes CATSGTGLGGSPLHF.

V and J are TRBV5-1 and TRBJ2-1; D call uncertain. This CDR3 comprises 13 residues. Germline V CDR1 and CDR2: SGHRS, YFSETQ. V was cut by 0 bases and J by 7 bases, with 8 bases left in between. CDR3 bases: TGCGCCAGCAGCTTGGGGTACGTGAATGAGCAGTTCTTC. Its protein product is CASSLGYVNEQFF.

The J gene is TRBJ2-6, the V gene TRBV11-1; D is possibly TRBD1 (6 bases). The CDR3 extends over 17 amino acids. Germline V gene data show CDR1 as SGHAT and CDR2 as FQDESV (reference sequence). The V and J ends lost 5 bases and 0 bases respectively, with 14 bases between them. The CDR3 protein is CASSRRTVLSGANVLTF. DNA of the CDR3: TGTGCCAGCAGCCGAAGGACAGTCCTCTCTGGGGCCAACGTCCTGACTTTC.

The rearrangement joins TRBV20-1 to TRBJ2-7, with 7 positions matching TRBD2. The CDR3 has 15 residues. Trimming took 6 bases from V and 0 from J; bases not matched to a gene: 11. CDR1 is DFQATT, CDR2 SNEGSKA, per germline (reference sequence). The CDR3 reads CSAQGLRGTSYEQYF. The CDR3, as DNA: TGCAGTGCCCAGGGTTTGCGGGGGACCTCCTACGAGCAGTACTTC.

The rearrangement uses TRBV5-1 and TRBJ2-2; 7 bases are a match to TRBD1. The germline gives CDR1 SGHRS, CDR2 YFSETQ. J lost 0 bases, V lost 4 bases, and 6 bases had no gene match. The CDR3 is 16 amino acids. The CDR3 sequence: CASSRGTETNTGELFF. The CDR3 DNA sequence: TGCGCCAGCAGCCGTGGGACAGAGACGAACACCGGGGAGCTGTTTTTT.

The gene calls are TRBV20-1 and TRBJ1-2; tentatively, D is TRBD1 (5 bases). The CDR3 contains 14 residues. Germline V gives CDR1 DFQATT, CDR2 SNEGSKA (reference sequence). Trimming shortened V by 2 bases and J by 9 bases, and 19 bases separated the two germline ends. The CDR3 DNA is TGCAGTGCTAGATTTCCCCGGGACTATAAGAGCTACACCTTC. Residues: CSARFPRDYKSYTF.

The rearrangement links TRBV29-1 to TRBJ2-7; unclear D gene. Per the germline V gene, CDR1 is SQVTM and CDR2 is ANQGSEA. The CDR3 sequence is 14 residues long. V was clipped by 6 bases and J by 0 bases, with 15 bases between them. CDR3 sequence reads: CSVRRKLSSYEQYF. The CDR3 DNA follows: TGCAGCGTCCGGCGAAAGCTGAGCTCCTACGAGCAGTACTTC.

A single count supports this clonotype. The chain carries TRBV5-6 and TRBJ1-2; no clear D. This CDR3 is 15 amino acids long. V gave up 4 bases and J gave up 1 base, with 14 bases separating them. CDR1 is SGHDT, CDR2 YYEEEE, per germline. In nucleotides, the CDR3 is TGTGCCAGCAGCCCCAGGAGCCGCATTAACTATGGCTACACCTTC. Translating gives CASSPRSRINYGYTF.

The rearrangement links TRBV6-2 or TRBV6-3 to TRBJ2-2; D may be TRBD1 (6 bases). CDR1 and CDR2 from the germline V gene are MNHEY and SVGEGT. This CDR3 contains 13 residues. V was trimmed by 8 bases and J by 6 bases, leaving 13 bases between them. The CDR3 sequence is CASAGTQAGELFF. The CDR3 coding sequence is TGTGCCAGCGCCGGGACACAAGCCGGGGAGCTGTTTTTT.

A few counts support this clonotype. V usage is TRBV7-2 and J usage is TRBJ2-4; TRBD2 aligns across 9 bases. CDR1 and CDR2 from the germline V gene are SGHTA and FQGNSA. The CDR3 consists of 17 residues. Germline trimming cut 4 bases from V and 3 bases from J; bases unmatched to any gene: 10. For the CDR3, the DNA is TGTGCCAGCAGCTCGGACGGCGGGAGGGCCGGCAAAAACATTCAGTACTTC. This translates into CASSSDGGRAGKNIQYF.

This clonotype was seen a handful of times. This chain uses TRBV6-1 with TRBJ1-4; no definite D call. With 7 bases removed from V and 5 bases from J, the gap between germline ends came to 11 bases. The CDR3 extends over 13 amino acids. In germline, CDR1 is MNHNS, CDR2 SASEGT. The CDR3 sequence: CASKTYKNEKLFF. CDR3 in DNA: TGTGCCAGCAAGACATACAAGAATGAAAAACTGTTTTTT.

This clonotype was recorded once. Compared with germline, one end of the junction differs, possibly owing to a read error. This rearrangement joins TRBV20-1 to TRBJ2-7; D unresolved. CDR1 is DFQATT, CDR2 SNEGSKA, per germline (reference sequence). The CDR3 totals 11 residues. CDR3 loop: CIARELYEQYF. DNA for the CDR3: TGCATTGCTAGAGAATTATACGAGCAGTACTTC.

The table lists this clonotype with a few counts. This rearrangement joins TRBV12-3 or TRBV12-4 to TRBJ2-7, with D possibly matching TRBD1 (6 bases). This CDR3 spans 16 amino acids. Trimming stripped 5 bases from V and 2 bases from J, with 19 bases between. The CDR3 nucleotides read TGTGCCAGCAGTATCGTCTCGGAGCAGGGGACCTACGAGCAGTACTTC. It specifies CASSIVSEQGTYEQYF.

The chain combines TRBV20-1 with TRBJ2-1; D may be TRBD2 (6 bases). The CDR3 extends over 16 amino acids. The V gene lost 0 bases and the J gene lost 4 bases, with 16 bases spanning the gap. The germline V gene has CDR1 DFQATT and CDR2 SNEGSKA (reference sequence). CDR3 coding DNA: TGCAGTGCTAGAGATGAGGGCGGGGCACTTTACAATGAGCAGTTCTTC. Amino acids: CSARDEGGALYNEQFF.

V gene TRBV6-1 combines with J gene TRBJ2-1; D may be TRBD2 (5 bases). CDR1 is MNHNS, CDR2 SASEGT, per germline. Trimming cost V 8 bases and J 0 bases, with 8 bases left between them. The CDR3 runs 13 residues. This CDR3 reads CASEGNSYNEQFF. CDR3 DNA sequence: TGTGCCAGCGAGGGTAACTCCTACAATGAGCAGTTCTTC.

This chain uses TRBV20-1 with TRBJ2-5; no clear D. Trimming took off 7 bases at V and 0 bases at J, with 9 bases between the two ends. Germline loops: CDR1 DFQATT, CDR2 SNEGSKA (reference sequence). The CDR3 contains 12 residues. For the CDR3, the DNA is TGCAGTGGTCGGCGGAACCAAGAGACCCAGTACTTC. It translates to CSGRRNQETQYF.

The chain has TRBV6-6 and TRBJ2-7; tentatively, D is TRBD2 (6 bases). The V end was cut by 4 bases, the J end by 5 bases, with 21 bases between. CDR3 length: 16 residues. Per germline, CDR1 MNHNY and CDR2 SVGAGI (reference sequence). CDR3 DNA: TGTGCCAGCAGTTGGGGGGAACAGGCCTGGAGCAACGAGCAGTACTTC. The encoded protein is CASSWGEQAWSNEQYF.

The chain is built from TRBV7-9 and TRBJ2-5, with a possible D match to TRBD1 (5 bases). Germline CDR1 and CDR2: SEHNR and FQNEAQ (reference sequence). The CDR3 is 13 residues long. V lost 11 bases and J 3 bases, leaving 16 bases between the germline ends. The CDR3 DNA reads TGTGCCGCCGGGCCCAGGGATGAAGAGACCCAGTACTTC. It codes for CAAGPRDEETQYF.

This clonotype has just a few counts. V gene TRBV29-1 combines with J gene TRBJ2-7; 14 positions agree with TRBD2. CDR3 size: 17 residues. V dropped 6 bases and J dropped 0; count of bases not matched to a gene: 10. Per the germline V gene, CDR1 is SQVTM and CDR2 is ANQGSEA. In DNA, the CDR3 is TGCAGCGTGCGCGGGACTAGCGGGGGCCGTTTCTCCTACGAGCAGTACTTC. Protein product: CSVRGTSGGRFSYEQYF.

The CDR3 spells CASSSPHPSGGAGEQYF. In DNA form, the CDR3 reads TGTGCCAGCAGCTCGCCCCACCCTAGCGGGGGGGCCGGTGAGCAGTACTTC. This sequence joins TRBV5-6 and TRBJ2-7; 12 bases line up with TRBD2. Germline assignment: CDR1 SGHDT and CDR2 YYEEEE. The CDR3 spans 17 residues. With V trimmed by 3 bases and J by 7 bases, 14 bases remained unmatched.